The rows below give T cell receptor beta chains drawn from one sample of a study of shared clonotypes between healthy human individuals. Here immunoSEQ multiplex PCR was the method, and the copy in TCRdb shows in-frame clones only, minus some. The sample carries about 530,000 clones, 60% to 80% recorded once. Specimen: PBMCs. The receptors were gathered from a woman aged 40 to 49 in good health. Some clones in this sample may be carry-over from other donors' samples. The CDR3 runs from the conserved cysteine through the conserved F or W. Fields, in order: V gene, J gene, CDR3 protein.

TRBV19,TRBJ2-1,CASSSGTENYNEQFF
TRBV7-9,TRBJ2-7,CASVDRAYEQYF
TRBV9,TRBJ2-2,CASSGRTSGSLNTGELFF
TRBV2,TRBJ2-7,CASSDVFSYEQYF
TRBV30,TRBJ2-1,CAWSWYSSYNEQFF
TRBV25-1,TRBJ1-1,CASSADRALYPEAFF
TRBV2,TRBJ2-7,CASSTGRGRSYEQYF
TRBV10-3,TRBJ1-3,CAIRGTGAGNTIYF
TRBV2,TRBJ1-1,CASTMGQGAFF
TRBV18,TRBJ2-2,CASSGGPGGTGELFF
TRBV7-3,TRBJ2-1,CASSLIGLAAYNEQFF
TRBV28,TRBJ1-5,CASSYGLQPQHF
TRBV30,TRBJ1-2,CAWSWGNYGYTF
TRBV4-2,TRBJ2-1,CASSQTGTSVLGEQFF
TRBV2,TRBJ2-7,CASSVGGSGYEQYF
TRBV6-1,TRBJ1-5,CASRLGTAGQPQHF
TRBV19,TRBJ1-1,CATRARLGTAFF
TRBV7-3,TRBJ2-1,CASSSPGLAGDHEQFF
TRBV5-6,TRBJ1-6,CASSPTGENSPLHF
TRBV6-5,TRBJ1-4,CASRQGNREKLFF
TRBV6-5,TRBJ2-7,CASSLGGSYEQYF
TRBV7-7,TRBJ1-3,CASSATGGTIYF
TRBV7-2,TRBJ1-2,CASSPVPPGRGYTF
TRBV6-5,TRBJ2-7,CASSYSQIHYEQYF
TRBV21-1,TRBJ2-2,CASSKGEIMDEDTRNTGELFF
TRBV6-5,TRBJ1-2,CASTLRGGGIYGYTF
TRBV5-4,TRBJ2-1,CASSPPGAAGLNEQFF
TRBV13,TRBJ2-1,CASSPPGRSYNEQFF
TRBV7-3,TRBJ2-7,CASSLTRGPSYEQYF
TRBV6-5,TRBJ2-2,CASSRTSGSYGELFF
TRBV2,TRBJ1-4,CASSRGINEKLFF
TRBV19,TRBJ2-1,CASSIMDQRRQFF
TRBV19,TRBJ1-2,CASSSAGTGDYGYTF
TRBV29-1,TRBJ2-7,CSVAWTGNYEQYF
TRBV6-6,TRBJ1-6,CASSYSWDRNSPLHF
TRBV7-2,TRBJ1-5,CASSLYDSYNQPQHF
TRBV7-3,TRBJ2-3,CASSRTGTHTDTQYF
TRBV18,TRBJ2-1,CASSPLGRYNEQFF
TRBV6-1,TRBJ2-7,CAVWDNSYEQYF
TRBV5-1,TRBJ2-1,CASSSELAGGPYEQFF
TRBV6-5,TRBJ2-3,CASSLVGTADTQYF
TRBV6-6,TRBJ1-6,CASSRTGENSPLHF
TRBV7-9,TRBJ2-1,CASSFRTSGHNEQFF
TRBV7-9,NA,CASSLAGGPTRYEQYF
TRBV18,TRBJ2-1,CASSPAGAPGHEQFF
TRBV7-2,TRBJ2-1,CASSTGTSGSSSWDNEQFF
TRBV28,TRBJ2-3,CASKRMAGDYTDTQYF